This entry lists 26 T cell receptor beta chains sequenced from one sample in a study of blood T cell repertoires in COVID-19. TCRdb's table, derived via immunoSEQ multiplex PCR, lists solely in-frame clones and lacks some. Here the sample spans roughly 250,000 clones, approximately 89% being singletons. What was sequenced was PBMCs or T cells enriched from blood (not recorded which). The receptors originated from a woman in her thirties or forties with acute COVID-19.

This clone is a singleton in its sample. This chain joins TRBV19 and TRBJ2-1; TRBD1 aligns across 8 bases. From germline, CDR1 is LNHDA and CDR2 SQIVND (reference sequence). With V trimmed by 5 bases and J by 6 bases, 6 bases remained unmatched. This CDR3 contains 14 residues. The CDR3 protein is CASSLRTGPNEQFF. The CDR3 DNA sequence: TGTGCCAGTAGTCTCCGGACAGGGCCCAATGAGCAGTTCTTC.

The chain carries TRBV7-8 and TRBJ1-1; TRBD1 might be the D (5 bases). CDR3 size: 14 residues. CDR1 is SGHVS, CDR2 FQNEAQ, per germline. V was shortened by 2 bases and J by 4 bases, with 11 bases between the two germline ends. CDR3 nucleotides: TGTGCCAGCAGCTTAAGGGCCGGGGGCACTGAAGCTTTCTTT. Its protein is CASSLRAGGTEAFF.

The genes are TRBV28 and TRBJ1-1; D gene ambiguous. Looked up from germline, CDR1 is MDHEN and CDR2 is SYDVKM. CDR3 length: 16 amino acids. Trimming removed 4 bases from V and 0 bases from J, with 15 bases in between. The CDR3 reads CASSSPEGYLNTEAFF. In nucleotides, the CDR3 is TGTGCCAGCAGTTCCCCGGAGGGCTATTTGAACACTGAAGCTTTCTTT.

The chain is built from TRBV5-4 and TRBJ2-5; D is ambiguous. Germline V lookup: CDR1 SGHNT, CDR2 YYREEE (reference sequence). The CDR3 runs to 15 residues. V lost 5 bases to trimming and J lost 4 bases, with 18 bases between them. The CDR3 region has the DNA TGTGCCAGCAGATCACGCCCCGACTTGGGAGAGACCCAGTACTTC. This sequence encodes CASRSRPDLGETQYF. Full variable domain (remainder filled in from reference TRBV5-4 and TRBJ2-5): ETGVTQSPTHLIKTRGQQVTLRCSSQSGHNTVSWYQQALGQGPQFIFQYYREEENGRGNFPPRFSGLQFPNYSSELNVNALELDDSALYLCASRSRPDLGETQYFGPGTRLLVL.

The rearrangement uses TRBV7-2 and TRBJ1-1; the match to TRBD1 covers 8 bases. Germline CDR1 reads SGHTA; CDR2 reads FQGNSA. V trimming: 4 bases; J trimming: 0 bases; junction bases outside the gene matches: 4. The CDR3 has 15 amino acids. The CDR3 protein is CASSWRQGMNTEAFF. The CDR3 DNA follows: TGTGCCAGCAGCTGGAGACAGGGGATGAACACTGAAGCTTTCTTT.

The V call is TRBV5-4, the J call TRBJ1-3; the match to TRBD1 covers 9 bases. With 4 bases clipped from V and 5 bases from J, the junction kept 7 bases outside the gene matches. CDR1 SGHNT and CDR2 YYREEE come from the germline V gene (reference sequence). The CDR3 runs 15 residues. The CDR3 loop is CASSRTGGSRNTIYF. CDR3 nucleotide sequence: TGTGCCAGCAGCAGAACAGGGGGCAGTAGAAACACCATATATTTT. The full variable domain, rest sourced from reference TRBV5-4 and TRBJ1-3, is ETGVTQSPTHLIKTRGQQVTLRCSSQSGHNTVSWYQQALGQGPQFIFQYYREEENGRGNFPPRFSGLQFPNYSSELNVNALELDDSALYLCASSRTGGSRNTIYFGEGSWLTVV.

The chain links TRBV11-3 to TRBJ2-7; no reliable D call. The CDR3 runs to 14 residues. Germline V gene sequence: CDR1 SGHNT, CDR2 YENEEA. Between the trimmed V and J ends, which lost 1 base and 0 bases, there was a span of 7 bases. Written as DNA, the CDR3 is TGTGCCAGCAGCTTAGGGCCGTCCTCCTACGAGCAGTACGTC. Its translation is CASSLGPSSYEQYV.

V is TRBV19 and J is TRBJ2-1, with unresolved D. V lost 5 bases to trimming and J lost 0 bases, with 11 bases between them. The CDR3 consists of 15 residues. The V gene's germline CDR1 is LNHDA and CDR2 SQIVND (reference sequence). CDR3 loop: CASSLTATSYNEQFF. The CDR3 nucleotides read TGTGCCAGTAGTTTAACCGCTACCTCCTACAATGAGCAGTTCTTC.

This sequence joins TRBV7-8 and TRBJ1-1; tentative D call: TRBD1 (5 bases). V was shortened by 0 bases and J by 4 bases, with 12 bases between the two germline ends. Germline values: CDR1 SGHVS, CDR2 FQNEAQ. The CDR3 has 15 residues. In nucleotides, the CDR3 is TGTGCCAGCAGCTTAGCCATCGGGGGGGGCACTGAAGCTTTCTTT. It is translated as CASSLAIGGGTEAFF.

The CDR3 coding sequence is TGTGCCAGCTCTCCTGACAGGGGACTTCCAACCGGGGAGCTGTTTTTT. This codes for CASSPDRGLPTGELFF. The rearrangement joins TRBV18 to TRBJ2-2; 8 bases match TRBD1. The germline CDR1 and CDR2 sequences are KGHSH and LQKENI. The CDR3 extends over 16 amino acids. V shed 6 bases, J shed 5 bases, and the junction held 11 bases outside the gene matches.

This clone came up once. The V gene is TRBV28, the J gene TRBJ1-4; no firm D call. Trimming removed 2 bases from V and 6 bases from J, with 10 bases in between. CDR1 is MDHEN, CDR2 SYDVKM, per germline. The CDR3 sequence is 14 residues long. The CDR3 loop is CASSLVSEDEKLFF. For the CDR3, the DNA is TGTGCCAGCAGTTTAGTCTCGGAGGATGAAAAACTGTTTTTT. Filled out from reference TRBV28 and TRBJ1-4, the complete variable domain reads DVKVTQSSRYLVKRTGEKVFLECVQDMDHENMFWYRQDPGLGLRLIYFSYDVKMKEKGDIPEGYSVSREKKERFSLILESASTNQTSMYLCASSLVSEDEKLFFGSGTQLSVL.

The DNA of the CDR3 is TGCGCCAGCAGCTGGGGCTGGACAGGGGTGGCCGGGGAGCTGTTTTTT. Amino acid sequence: CASSWGWTGVAGELFF. V is TRBV5-1 and J is TRBJ2-2; the match to TRBD1 covers 9 bases. Germline-derived CDR1 and CDR2 are SGHRS and YFSETQ. The V segment lost 3 bases and the J segment 6 bases; nucleotides outside the gene matches: 9. The CDR3 is 16 residues long. Full variable domain (remainder filled in from reference TRBV5-1 and TRBJ2-2): KAGVTQTPRYLIKTRGQQVTLSCSPISGHRSVSWYQQTPGQGLQFLFEYFSETQRNKGNFPGRFSGRQFSNSRSEMNVSTLELGDSALYLCASSWGWTGVAGELFFGEGSRLTVL.

For this clone: Other DNA variants within this sample encode the same CDR3. The chain carries TRBV12-3 or TRBV12-4 and TRBJ1-5; D not resolved. The CDR3 spans 13 residues. Between the trimmed V and J ends, which lost 8 bases and 2 bases, there was a span of 10 bases. The CDR3 DNA follows: TGTGCCAGCTCCTCGGGAGGCAATCAGCCCCAGCATTTT. Translation: CASSSGGNQPQHF.

This rearrangement joins TRBV13 to TRBJ1-6; the match to TRBD1 covers 7 bases. Germline values: CDR1 PRHDT, CDR2 FYEKMQ (reference sequence). CDR3 length equals 17 residues. The V and J ends lost 6 bases and 0 bases, in that order; junction bases with no gene match: 8. The CDR3 nucleotides are TGTGCCAGCAGTTTTGGACAGGATAACTCCTATAATTCACCCCTCCACTTT. It yields the protein CASSFGQDNSYNSPLHF.

This chain links TRBV28 with TRBJ2-7, with TRBD2 identical over 7 bases. There are 14 residues in the CDR3. The V gene end was trimmed by 7 bases and the J gene end by 4 bases; junction bases not matched to a gene: 10. Germline lookup yields CDR1 MDHEN and CDR2 SYDVKM. As DNA, the CDR3 is TGTGCCAGCACTAACGGGGGAGGGCTATACGAGCAGTACTTC. This codes for CASTNGGGLYEQYF.

J is TRBJ2-5 and V is TRBV5-1; a weak D match, TRBD1 (6 bases). The V gene's germline CDR1 is SGHRS and CDR2 YFSETQ. The V end was cut by 2 bases, the J end by 1 base, with 9 bases between. The CDR3 runs 14 residues. The CDR3 protein is CASSFWTAQETQYF. The CDR3 nucleotides are TGCGCCAGCAGCTTTTGGACAGCCCAAGAGACCCAGTACTTC.

V is TRBV18 and J is TRBJ1-6; tentatively, D is TRBD1 (5 bases). The germline V gene encodes CDR1 KGHSH and CDR2 LQKENI. This CDR3 has 17 residues. Trimming left V 0 bases short and J 6 bases short, with 15 bases between. The CDR3 spells CASSPPPRAGGNSPLHF. In nucleotides, the CDR3 is TGTGCCAGCTCACCACCTCCTAGGGCGGGGGGTAATTCACCCCTCCACTTT.

The CDR3 here is CASSPGLKGQIMNTEAFF. The CDR3 DNA reads as TGTGCCAGCAGCCCGGGGCTGAAGGGACAGATCATGAACACTGAAGCTTTCTTT. The chain combines TRBV7-9 with TRBJ1-1; 7 nucleotides match TRBD1. The CDR3 contains 18 residues. V lost 5 bases to trimming and J lost 0 bases; unmatched junction nucleotides: 15. Germline V gives CDR1 SEHNR, CDR2 FQNEAQ (reference sequence).

This chain connects TRBV15 to TRBJ1-1; D gene unclear. Germline V gives CDR1 LNHNV, CDR2 YYDKDF (reference sequence). Trimming left V 3 bases short and J 9 bases short, with 14 bases between. CDR3 length: 13 amino acids. The DNA of the CDR3 is TGTGCCACCAGCAGTCCAGAGGGTTTTAAAGCTTTCTTT. Translated: CATSSPEGFKAFF.

This chain connects TRBV5-1 to TRBJ2-7, with a possible D match to TRBD2 (6 bases). Looked up from germline, CDR1 is SGHRS and CDR2 is YFSETQ. V lost 2 bases and J 4 bases, leaving 10 bases between the germline ends. The CDR3 is 13 amino acids. This chain's CDR3 is CASSFQGGYEQYF. The CDR3 bases are TGCGCCAGCAGCTTTCAGGGAGGATACGAGCAGTACTTC.

This chain links TRBV7-9 with TRBJ2-7; D may be TRBD1 (6 bases). CDR3 length: 14 residues. CDR1 SEHNR and CDR2 FQNEAQ come from the germline V gene (reference sequence). Between the trimmed V and J ends, which lost 6 bases and 1 base, there was a span of 13 bases. The DNA for the CDR3 is TGTGCCAGCAGTCGAGGGGGATGGTCCTACGAGCAGTACGTC. Its protein is CASSRGGWSYEQYV.

The chain combines TRBV7-2 with TRBJ1-2; no reliable D call. Germline loops: CDR1 SGHTA, CDR2 FQGNSA. The CDR3 length is 13 residues. Trimming stripped 2 bases from V and 5 bases from J, with 9 bases between. CDR3 residues: CASSLKSGYGYTF. For the CDR3, the DNA is TGTGCCAGCAGCTTAAAGAGCGGGTATGGCTACACCTTC.

CDR3 in amino acids: CASSFVNEQFF. In nucleotides, the CDR3 is TGTGCCAGCAGCTTCGTCAATGAGCAGTTCTTC. This chain connects TRBV5-4 to TRBJ2-1, with D unresolved. Trimming stripped 2 bases from V and 6 bases from J, with 3 bases between. Germline CDR1 and CDR2: SGHNT and YYREEE (reference sequence). The CDR3 sequence is 11 residues long.

The chain links TRBV19 to TRBJ1-5; D gene unclear. The V gene's germline CDR1 is LNHDA and CDR2 SQIVND (reference sequence). The germline V and J ends were trimmed by 10 bases and 2 bases, with 15 bases remaining between them. The CDR3 spans 14 residues. The CDR3 DNA reads TGTGCCACCTCGACTCTTACGGGCAATCAGCCCCAGCATTTT. This codes for CATSTLTGNQPQHF.

The chain recombines TRBV15 with TRBJ1-4; weak D call: TRBD1 (5 bases). The CDR3 contains 17 residues. The germline gives CDR1 LNHNV, CDR2 YYDKDF (reference sequence). The V end was cut by 3 bases, the J end by 5 bases, with 19 bases between. The CDR3 DNA sequence: TGTGCCACCAGCAGGGGGCGTCGGGCGGATTTAAATGAAAAACTGTTTTTT. Its translation is CATSRGRRADLNEKLFF.

The chain uses TRBV2 and TRBJ2-7, with 12 bases fitting TRBD2. This CDR3 region has 16 residues. V lost 3 bases and J lost 3; bases outside the gene matches: 6. Looked up from germline, CDR1 is SNHLY and CDR2 is FYNNEI. The CDR3 spells CASSEFGTSGFYEQYV. The CDR3 coding sequence is TGTGCCAGCAGTGAGTTCGGGACTAGCGGGTTCTACGAGCAGTACGTC.